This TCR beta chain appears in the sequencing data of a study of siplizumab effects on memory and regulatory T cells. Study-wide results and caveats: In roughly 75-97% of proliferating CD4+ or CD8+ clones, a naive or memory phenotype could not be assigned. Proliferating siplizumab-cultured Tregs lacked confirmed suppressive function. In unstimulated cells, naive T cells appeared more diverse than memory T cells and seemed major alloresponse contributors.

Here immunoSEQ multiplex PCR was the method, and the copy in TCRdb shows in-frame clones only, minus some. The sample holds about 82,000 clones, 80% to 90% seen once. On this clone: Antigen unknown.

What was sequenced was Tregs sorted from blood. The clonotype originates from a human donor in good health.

The CDR3 protein is CASTGAGANVLTF. Written as DNA, the CDR3 is TGTGCCAGCACCGGGGCTGGGGCCAACGTCCTGACTTTC. V is TRBV5-4 and J is TRBJ2-6; possible D gene TRBD2, 5 bases. Deletions cut 6 bases from V and 2 bases from J, with 6 bases between. The CDR3 is 13 amino acids. Germline V CDR1 and CDR2: SGHNT, YYREEE (reference sequence).